This entry lists 17 T cell receptor beta chains sequenced from one sample in a study of T cells in Graves' hyperthyroidism and ophthalmopathy (dated by TCRdb to the late 2010s). The protocol used for the library was multiplex PCR. The sample was run on an Illumina HiSeq 2000. TCR beta CDR3 regions were amplified from RNA transcripts. A first-round RT-PCR of the TCR CDR3 used the HTBI primer set with the Qiagen OneStep RT-PCR kit. Starting from the raw public reads, TCRdb applied fastp trimming at Q25, assembled clones with MiXCR and retained in-frame beta chains. Every CDR3 protein is listed once, alongside the most common genes and DNA of its rows. Counted in this sample were about 210,000 distinct CDR3 sequences; approximately 17% of them appeared once. The ten largest account for 50% of the sample. The sample taken for sequencing was blood. The receptors here all came from a man aged 45-65 years with Graves' hyperthyroidism.

This clonotype was seen repeatedly, ten times or more. The CDR3 DNA reads TGTGCCAGCAGCCAGGGCGGGACTGTTAAGGTGAATGAGCAGTTCTTC. Its protein product is CASSQGGTVKVNEQFF. The chain carries TRBV3-1 and TRBJ2-1, with D possibly matching TRBD2 (6 bases). V was pared by 3 bases and J by 7 bases, with 19 bases between. Germline V gene sequence: CDR1 LGHDT, CDR2 YNNKEL (reference sequence). The CDR3 length is 16 residues.

This clonotype was recorded many times. This rearrangement joins TRBV11-3 to TRBJ1-1, with a possible D match to TRBD1 (5 bases). Trimming stripped 3 bases from V and 10 bases from J, with 15 bases between. CDR1 is SGHNT, CDR2 YENEEA, per germline. The CDR3 is 13 residues long. This CDR3 reads CASSLGPGRRAFF. The CDR3 DNA is TGTGCCAGCAGCTTGGGGCCAGGGAGGAGAGCTTTCTTT.

Notes on this clonotype: A much larger clone differs from this one at a single base, so this may be a read error. V gene TRBV7-2 combines with J gene TRBJ2-1, with D tentatively TRBD2 (5 bases). This CDR3 is 17 amino acids long. Germline assignment: CDR1 SGHTA and CDR2 FQGNSA. CDR3 region: CASSLAREPSSYNERFF. DNA for the CDR3: TGTGCCAGCAGCTTAGCCCGGGAACCTAGCTCCTACAATGAGCGGTTCTTC.

V gene TRBV19 combines with J gene TRBJ2-7, with D possibly TRBD2 on 5 matching bases. The CDR3 contains 13 residues. Trimming removed 10 bases at V and 6 bases at J, with 19 bases between. The V gene's germline CDR1 is LNHDA and CDR2 SQIVND (reference sequence). The CDR3 DNA follows: TGTGCCATCCCGACTAAAAAGTCGGGCGAGCAGTACTTC. Its translation: CAIPTKKSGEQYF.

This clonotype was seen ten or more times. This chain uses TRBV2 with TRBJ1-4, with 8 bases aligning to TRBD1. This CDR3 contains 14 residues. Trimming cost V 6 bases and J 6 bases; bases outside gene matches: 6. The germline V gene encodes CDR1 SNHLY and CDR2 FYNNEI. The DNA for the CDR3 is TGTGCCAGCAGGGAATCAGGGGGCGATGAAAAACTGTTTTTT. This encodes CASRESGGDEKLFF. The variable domain in full, completed from reference TRBV2 and TRBJ1-4, reads EPEVTQTPSHQVTQMGQEVILRCVPISNHLYFYWYRQILGQKVEFLVSFYNNEISEKSEIFDDQFSVERPDGSNFTLKIRSTKLEDSAMYFCASRESGGDEKLFFGSGTQLSVL.

The chain uses TRBV5-4 and TRBJ1-2; D ambiguous. There are 12 residues in the CDR3. V shed 0 bases and J shed 4 bases, with 4 bases lying between them. CDR1 is SGHNT, CDR2 YYREEE, per germline (reference sequence). This chain's CDR3 is CASSLDIYGYTF. The CDR3, as DNA: TGTGCCAGCAGCTTGGACATCTATGGCTACACCTTC.

The chain couples TRBV7-2 to TRBJ1-1, with 12 bases aligning to TRBD1. V trimming: 5 bases; J trimming: 6 bases; junction bases outside the gene matches: 13. Germline CDR1 SGHTA, CDR2 FQGNSA. The CDR3 loop spans 17 amino acids. CDR3: CASSHGGDRGLWAEAFF. The CDR3 DNA reads as TGTGCCAGCAGCCATGGTGGGGACAGGGGGCTTTGGGCTGAAGCTTTCTTT. Looking up the rest from reference TRBV7-2 and TRBJ1-1 gives the full variable domain: GAGVSQSPSNKVTEKGKDVELRCDPISGHTALYWYRQSLGQGLEFLIYFQGNSAPDKSGLPSDRFSAERTGGSVSTLTIQRTQQEDSAVYLCASSHGGDRGLWAEAFFGQGTRLTVV.

This clonotype has only a few counts. J is TRBJ2-1 and V is TRBV6-2 or TRBV6-3; D is perhaps TRBD2 (5 bases). Trimming shortened V by 6 bases and J by 4 bases, and 19 bases separated the two germline ends. Germline loops: CDR1 MNHEY, CDR2 SVGEGT. The CDR3 covers 16 residues. The CDR3 sequence: CASSNSTGRSYNEQFF. The CDR3 nucleotides are TGTGCCAGCAGCAACTCGACGGGAAGGAGTTACAATGAGCAGTTCTTC.

Many counts were recorded for this clonotype. The chain uses TRBV11-2 and TRBJ2-7; TRBD2 matches at 7 bases. The V segment lost 2 bases and the J segment 4 bases; nucleotides outside the gene matches: 5. Germline CDR1 is SGHAT and CDR2 is FQNNGV. The CDR3 extends over 14 amino acids. DNA of the CDR3: TGTGCCAGCAGCTTATGGGCTAGCGGATACGAGCAGTACTTC. Residues: CASSLWASGYEQYF.

V usage is TRBV5-1 and J usage is TRBJ2-6; D call uncertain. The CDR3 totals 15 residues. Looked up from germline, CDR1 is SGHRS and CDR2 is YFSETQ. V dropped 4 bases and J dropped 2 bases, with 10 bases sitting between them. The CDR3 sequence: CASSPGQPGANVLTF. The CDR3 DNA follows: TGCGCCAGCAGCCCCGGGCAGCCTGGGGCCAACGTCCTGACTTTC.

The rearrangement uses TRBV7-9 and TRBJ1-4, with TRBD1 as a possible D gene (5 bases). V was shortened by 1 base and J by 6 bases, with 9 bases between the two germline ends. The CDR3 extends over 14 amino acids. The germline V gene encodes CDR1 SEHNR and CDR2 FQNEAQ (reference sequence). This CDR3 reads CASSLEVGDEKLFF. The DNA for the CDR3 is TGTGCCAGCAGCTTAGAAGTAGGGGATGAAAAACTGTTTTTT. Using reference TRBV7-9 and TRBJ1-4 for the parts outside the CDR3, the full variable domain is DTGVSQNPRHKITKRGQNVTFRCDPISEHNRLYWYRQTLGQGPEFLTYFQNEAQLEKSRLLSDRFSAERPKGSFSTLEIQRTEQGDSAMYLCASSLEVGDEKLFFGSGTQLSVL.

This clonotype was seen only a few times. The chain combines TRBV20-1 with TRBJ1-6; 8 bases align to TRBD1. Germline loops: CDR1 DFQATT, CDR2 SNEGSKA (reference sequence). After removal of 0 bases from V and 8 bases from J, the junction contained 18 bases not matched to a gene. The CDR3 has 19 amino acids. The CDR3, as DNA: TGCAGTGCTAGAGACCCTCCTAGGCGGACAGGGACGGTCGATTCACCCCTCCACTTT. Its protein is CSARDPPRRTGTVDSPLHF.

This clonotype was seen at least ten times. CDR3 coding DNA: TGTGCCAGCAGCCAGGGGGGGCGATCCTACGAGCAGTACTTC. As protein: CASSQGGRSYEQYF. V and J are TRBV3-1 and TRBJ2-7; D possibly corresponds to TRBD2 (7 bases). This CDR3 has 14 amino acids. V was clipped by 3 bases and J by 1 base, with 10 bases between them. CDR1 and CDR2 (germline): LGHDT, YNNKEL (reference sequence).

V gene TRBV12-3 or TRBV12-4 combines with J gene TRBJ2-2, with TRBD2 matching 12 bases. The V and J ends lost 3 bases and 0 bases, in that order; junction bases with no gene match: 8. The CDR3 is 19 residues long. The CDR3 coding sequence is TGTGCCAGCAGTTTTTCTGATGGACTAGCGGGGACGAACACCGGGGAGCTGTTTTTT. This sequence encodes CASSFSDGLAGTNTGELFF.

This clonotype has a count of ten or more. The genes are TRBV11-3 and TRBJ2-5, with D perhaps matching TRBD1 or TRBD2 (5 bases each). Per the germline V gene, CDR1 is SGHNT and CDR2 is YENEEA. The CDR3 sequence is 16 residues long. The V end lost 4 bases, the J end lost 0 bases, and 15 bases lay between the germline ends. CDR3 sequence: CASSSRDQGYQETQYF. The CDR3 nucleotides read TGTGCCAGCAGCTCCCGGGACCAGGGCTACCAAGAGACCCAGTACTTC.

As regards this clonotype: A read error may explain this, as a much larger clone is one base away. The chain employs TRBV3-1 and TRBJ2-1; D remains ambiguous. Between the trimmed V and J ends, which lost 4 bases and 8 bases, there was a span of 6 bases. The CDR3 contains 11 residues. From germline, CDR1 is LGHDT and CDR2 YNNKEL (reference sequence). As DNA, the CDR3 is TGTGCCAGCAGCCGGCCAGATGAGCAGTTCTTC. This gives the protein CASSRPDEQFF.

Only a few counts were recorded for this clonotype. A junction end diverges from the germline sequence, so it may reflect a read error. The V gene is TRBV7-3, the J gene TRBJ2-3; no clear D. The CDR3 consists of 14 residues. Germline V lookup: CDR1 SGHTA, CDR2 FQGTGA. CDR3 residues: CAGSLSRSTDTQYF. CDR3 DNA: TGTGCCGGCAGCTTAAGCCGGAGCACAGATACGCAGTATTTT.